These 28 T cell receptor beta chains share one sample of origin, sequenced in a study of Graves' ophthalmopathy and Graves' hyperthyroidism. Amplification targeted the TCR beta CDR3 regions, with RNA transcripts as the source material. First-round RT-PCR employed HTBI primers, with a second-round multiplex PCR after it. Each CDR3 protein gets one entry after TCRdb re-called the multiplex PCR reads with MiXCR. The sample holds 560,000 or so distinct CDR3 sequences, approximately 35% seen once. Input material: peripheral blood or thyroid tissue (not recorded which). The receptor source for this set is an adult man with Graves' hyperthyroidism.

This clonotype was picked up many times. This chain connects TRBV19 to TRBJ1-3; the D gene is possibly TRBD1 (5 bases). Germline-derived CDR1 and CDR2 are LNHDA and SQIVND (reference sequence). This CDR3 is built from 13 residues. Trimming left V 6 bases short and J 1 base short, with 7 bases between. The DNA of the CDR3 is TGTGCCAGTAGGAGGGGATCTGGAAACACCATATATTTT. Protein sequence: CASRRGSGNTIYF.

This clonotype has more than one count but fewer than ten. The rearrangement joins TRBV10-3 to TRBJ2-3; 11 bases are shared with TRBD2. The germline gives CDR1 ENHRY, CDR2 SYGVKD. V dropped 4 bases and J dropped 2; count of bases not matched to a gene: 2. The CDR3 length is 15 residues. CDR3 sequence reads: CAISVGLADTDTQYF. CDR3 coding DNA: TGTGCCATCAGTGTGGGACTAGCGGACACAGATACGCAGTATTTT.

There are many counts of this clonotype. The V gene is TRBV7-2, the J gene TRBJ1-1; tentative D call: TRBD1 (5 bases). The germline V and J ends were trimmed by 5 bases and 0 bases, with 16 bases remaining between them. The CDR3 is 16 amino acids. Per germline, CDR1 SGHTA and CDR2 FQGNSA. For the CDR3, the DNA is TGTGCCAGCAGCCCCCAGGGTATTGGTTTGAACACTGAAGCTTTCTTT. Translation: CASSPQGIGLNTEAFF.

To note about this clonotype: Compared with germline, one end of the junction differs, possibly owing to a read error. CDR3: CASSPKQGFITEAFF. CDR3 DNA sequence: TGTGCTAGCAGCCCTAAACAGGGGTTTATCACTGAAGCTTTCTTT. The chain is built from TRBV7-8 and TRBJ1-1; TRBD1 aligns across 7 bases. The germline V gene has CDR1 SGHVS and CDR2 FQNEAQ. This CDR3 has 15 amino acids.

V and J are TRBV7-6 and TRBJ1-2; no reliable D call. The CDR3 runs to 12 residues. Germline V lookup: CDR1 SGHVS, CDR2 FNYEAQ. V was cut by 6 bases and J by 7 bases, with 12 bases left in between. CDR3 sequence (DNA): TGTGCCAGCAGTGTGGGCCAACCTGGCTACACCTTC. Amino acids: CASSVGQPGYTF. The complete variable domain, with remaining parts taken from reference TRBV7-6 and TRBJ1-2, reads GAGVSQSPRYKVTKRGQDVALRCDPISGHVSLYWYRQALGQGPEFLTYFNYEAQQDKSGLPNDRFSAERPEGSISTLTIQRTEQRDSAMYRCASSVGQPGYTFGSGTRLTVV.

This clonotype was counted once. Since the CDR3 does not end with the conserved phenylalanine or tryptophan, this likely comes from a read error. No DNA is shown, since the ends of the CDR3 on it are uncertain; the CDR3 is the one TCRdb lists. The chain has TRBV7-2 and TRBJ1-2; the D segment call TRBD1 is taken from the table without a DNA check. The CDR3 numbers 13 amino acids, ends counted. Germline V gene lookup returns CDR1 SGHTA and CDR2 FQGNSA. The CDR3 sequence: CASSRDSSSGNTL.

The rearrangement joins TRBV20-1 to TRBJ2-5; D perhaps matches TRBD2 (5 bases). The CDR3 spans 15 residues. The ends were cut back, 0 bases at V and 3 bases at J, with 14 bases in the middle. In germline, CDR1 is DFQATT, CDR2 SNEGSKA (reference sequence). CDR3 DNA sequence: TGCAGTGCTAGAGACCCGCGGACTCCTAAAGAGACCCAGTACTTC. Translated, it gives CSARDPRTPKETQYF.

The rearrangement uses TRBV30 and TRBJ1-2, with 7 bases identical to TRBD1. Per the germline V gene, CDR1 is GTSNPN and CDR2 is SVGIG (reference sequence). With V trimmed by 4 bases and J by 7 bases, 12 bases remained unmatched. CDR3 length: 14 residues. The CDR3 sequence is CAWTVRGRSGGYTF. The CDR3 nucleotides are TGTGCCTGGACGGTGAGGGGGCGGTCGGGTGGCTACACCTTC.

Only one count was recorded for this clonotype. The chain links TRBV20-1 to TRBJ1-5, with D perhaps given as TRBD1 or TRBD2 (5 bases each). The assigned J gene may be wrong: the sequence end matches TRBJ2-3 better. The V gene's germline CDR1 is DFQATT and CDR2 SNEGSKA (reference sequence). The CDR3 extends over 17 amino acids. CDR3 loop: CSAPRGRRETVTDTQYF. CDR3 nucleotide sequence: TGCAGTGCCCCCCGGGGTCGCAGGGAAACGGTCACGGATACGCAGTATTTT.

V is TRBV11-1 and J is TRBJ2-6; 7 bases map to TRBD1. Trimming cost V 0 bases and J 3 bases; bases outside gene matches: 8. The CDR3 is 18 residues long. Germline CDR1 is SGHAT and CDR2 is FQDESV (reference sequence). Here the CDR3 DNA reads TGTGCCAGCAGCTTAGCCACGACAGGGACCTATGGGGCCAACGTCCTGACTTTC. This gives the protein CASSLATTGTYGANVLTF.

The chain carries TRBV12-3 or TRBV12-4 and TRBJ2-7; D uncertain. The J call could be wrong; TRBJ2-1 is a better fit for the DNA end. This CDR3 region has 12 residues. The CDR3 coding sequence is TGTGCCAGCAGTTTATTGGGCAATGAGCAGTTCTTC. Translation: CASSLLGNEQFF.

The chain employs TRBV10-1 and TRBJ2-3; 8 positions agree with TRBD2. Germline CDR1 WNHNN, CDR2 SYGVQD (reference sequence). This CDR3 has 15 residues. The J segment lost 4 bases and the V segment lost 3 bases, leaving 6 bases of the junction unmatched. The CDR3 loop is CASSDMGLEADTQYF. In DNA, the CDR3 is TGCGCCAGCAGTGACATGGGACTAGAGGCAGATACGCAGTATTTT.

V and J are TRBV7-9 and TRBJ2-5, with TRBD2 matching over 10 bases. Per the germline V gene, CDR1 is SEHNR and CDR2 is FQNEAQ (reference sequence). Losses at the gene ends were 5 bases for V and 6 bases for J; bases not matched to a gene: 9. This CDR3 has 15 amino acids. In DNA, the CDR3 is TGTGCCAGCAGCGTATCCGGGACTAGCGCAAAGACCCAGTACTTC. This gives the protein CASSVSGTSAKTQYF.

This clonotype was found many times. The genes are TRBV5-5 and TRBJ1-1; 9 bases line up with TRBD1. The CDR3 has 14 residues. CDR1 and CDR2 from the germline V gene are SGHKS and YYEKEE (reference sequence). Trimming cost V 5 bases and J 5 bases; bases outside gene matches: 7. The CDR3 is CASRSTGGSTEAFF. CDR3 bases: TGTGCCAGCAGATCGACAGGGGGGAGTACTGAAGCTTTCTTT.

This clonotype was seen only a few times. The V gene is TRBV6-5, the J gene TRBJ1-1; no reliable D call. Trimming pared 4 bases from V and 1 base from J, leaving 16 bases between. This CDR3 has 16 residues. CDR1 is MNHEY, CDR2 SVGAGI, per germline. CDR3 nucleotides: TGTGCCAGCAGTTTCCGGGCCTCCTCGGGGAACACTGAAGCTTTCTTT. Translation gives CASSFRASSGNTEAFF.

The CDR3 DNA reads TGCAGCGTTCATTTGGACAGCTTGAACACTGAAGCTTTCTTT. Its translation is CSVHLDSLNTEAFF. V is TRBV29-1 and J is TRBJ1-1, with D possibly TRBD1 on 6 matching bases. This CDR3 comprises 14 residues. The germline CDR1 and CDR2 sequences are SQVTM and ANQGSEA. The V end lost 5 bases, the J end lost 0 bases, and 13 bases lay between the germline ends.

This clonotype was found a few times. The rearrangement links TRBV7-9 to TRBJ1-5; D call uncertain. Trimming took off 1 base at V and 4 bases at J, with 11 bases between the two ends. CDR1 and CDR2 (germline): SEHNR, FQNEAQ (reference sequence). The CDR3 contains 15 residues. This CDR3 is CASSLDGRVNQPQHF. As DNA, the CDR3 is TGTGCCAGCAGCTTAGATGGGCGTGTTAATCAGCCCCAGCATTTT.

This clonotype was detected only a few times. The V call is TRBV10-3, the J call TRBJ2-3; 9 positions match TRBD2. The CDR3 is 16 residues long. After removal of 10 bases from V and 5 bases from J, the junction contained 16 bases not matched to a gene. Germline V gives CDR1 ENHRY, CDR2 SYGVKD. For the CDR3, the DNA is TGTGCCACCCGGAAACTCGGGACTAGCAGTAGAGATACGCAGTATTTT. Translation: CATRKLGTSSRDTQYF.

This clonotype was seen ten or more times. The V call is TRBV16, the J call TRBJ1-5, with D uncertain. The germline V and J ends were trimmed by 4 bases and 4 bases, with 11 bases remaining between them. In germline, CDR1 is KGHSY, CDR2 FQNENV. There are 14 residues in the CDR3. CDR3: CASSPKDRNQPQHF. CDR3 nucleotides: TGTGCCAGCAGCCCGAAAGACCGGAATCAGCCCCAGCATTTT.

The CDR3 coding sequence is TGTGCCACCAGGCTGACAGGGTCAGATACGCAGTATTTT. As protein: CATRLTGSDTQYF. This chain links TRBV24-1 with TRBJ2-3, with TRBD1 matching over 7 bases. Germline V gene sequence: CDR1 KGHDR, CDR2 SFDVKD. The CDR3 extends over 13 amino acids. V shed 7 bases, J shed 4 bases, and the junction held 4 bases outside the gene matches.

The chain carries TRBV7-8 and TRBJ1-2; 8 bases agree with TRBD1. The CDR3 covers 14 residues. V trimming: 5 bases; J trimming: 4 bases; junction bases outside the gene matches: 6. CDR1 is SGHVS and CDR2 is FQNEAQ in the germline V gene. The CDR3, as DNA: TGTGCCAGCAGCCTGGACAGGGTCGTCTATGGCTACACCTTC. This codes for CASSLDRVVYGYTF.

This clonotype was counted ten times or more. The CDR3 nucleotides read TGTGCCAGCAGCTTCACAGGGATGAGGGAGCAGTACTTC. Protein sequence: CASSFTGMREQYF. This chain joins TRBV5-6 and TRBJ2-7; perhaps TRBD1 as D (6 bases). The CDR3 loop spans 13 amino acids. V was shortened by 2 bases and J by 7 bases, with 13 bases between the two germline ends. Looked up from germline, CDR1 is SGHDT and CDR2 is YYEEEE. The complete variable domain, with remaining parts taken from reference TRBV5-6 and TRBJ2-7, reads DAGVTQSPTHLIKTRGQQVTLRCSPKSGHDTVSWYQQALGQGPQFIFQYYEEEERQRGNFPDRFSGHQFPNYSSELNVNALLLGDSALYLCASSFTGMREQYFGPGTRLTVT.

This CDR3 is CATSSGDRANTGELFF. Written as DNA, the CDR3 is TGTGCCACCAGCAGCGGGGACAGGGCGAACACCGGGGAGCTGTTTTTT. The chain is built from TRBV15 and TRBJ2-2; 9 positions agree with TRBD1. Germline CDR1 LNHNV, CDR2 YYDKDF (reference sequence). J was trimmed by 0 bases and V by 3 bases; bases with no gene match: 2. The CDR3 sequence is 16 residues long.

This clonotype was observed at least ten times. The chain employs TRBV20-1 and TRBJ1-5; tentative D call: TRBD1 (6 bases). CDR3 length: 15 amino acids. Per germline, CDR1 DFQATT and CDR2 SNEGSKA (reference sequence). V lost 6 bases and J lost 2, with 17 bases in between. CDR3 sequence (DNA): TGCAGTGCGGGAACAGGGAATGTCGGCAATCAGCCCCAGCATTTT. Translating gives CSAGTGNVGNQPQHF.

This clonotype was recorded once. No conserved phenylalanine or tryptophan ends this CDR3, so it is likely a read error. It is unclear where the CDR3 begins or ends on the DNA, so no DNA is shown, and the CDR3 is as TCRdb lists it. V is TRBV7-2 and J is TRBJ1-2; TRBD1 reflects the table's D call only, with no check against the DNA. Inclusive of both ends, the CDR3 amounts to 8 amino acids. The germline V gene encodes CDR1 SGHTA and CDR2 FQGNSA. CDR3 sequence: CASSGGVG.

J is TRBJ2-3 and V is TRBV10-3; TRBD2 agrees at 9 bases. The trim removed 10 bases at V and 2 bases at J, leaving 7 bases unmatched. Germline CDR1 is ENHRY and CDR2 is SYGVKD. The CDR3 totals 14 residues. CDR3 nucleotides: TGTGCCAGCGGGGCGGGGGGGGCCACAGATACGCAGTATTTT. It specifies CASGAGGATDTQYF.

This clonotype came up many times. The chain uses TRBV6-2 or TRBV6-3 and TRBJ2-7; 7 positions match TRBD1. V dropped 10 bases and J dropped 7; count of bases not matched to a gene: 13. The CDR3 extends over 13 amino acids. In germline, CDR1 is MNHEY, CDR2 SVGEGT. This CDR3 is CATQDRTPREQYF. The CDR3 coding sequence is TGTGCCACCCAGGACAGGACCCCACGGGAGCAGTACTTC.

Concerning this clonotype itself: One junction end disagrees with the germline gene, perhaps due to a read error. The rearrangement uses TRBV15 and TRBJ2-5; possible D gene TRBD2, 6 bases. Germline V gene data show CDR1 as LNHNV and CDR2 as YYDKDF (reference sequence). The CDR3 extends over 15 amino acids. The CDR3 DNA reads as TGTGCCTGGAGACGGCAGGGAGGTCGGAAGGAGACCCAGAACTTC. It translates to CAWRRQGGRKETQNF.